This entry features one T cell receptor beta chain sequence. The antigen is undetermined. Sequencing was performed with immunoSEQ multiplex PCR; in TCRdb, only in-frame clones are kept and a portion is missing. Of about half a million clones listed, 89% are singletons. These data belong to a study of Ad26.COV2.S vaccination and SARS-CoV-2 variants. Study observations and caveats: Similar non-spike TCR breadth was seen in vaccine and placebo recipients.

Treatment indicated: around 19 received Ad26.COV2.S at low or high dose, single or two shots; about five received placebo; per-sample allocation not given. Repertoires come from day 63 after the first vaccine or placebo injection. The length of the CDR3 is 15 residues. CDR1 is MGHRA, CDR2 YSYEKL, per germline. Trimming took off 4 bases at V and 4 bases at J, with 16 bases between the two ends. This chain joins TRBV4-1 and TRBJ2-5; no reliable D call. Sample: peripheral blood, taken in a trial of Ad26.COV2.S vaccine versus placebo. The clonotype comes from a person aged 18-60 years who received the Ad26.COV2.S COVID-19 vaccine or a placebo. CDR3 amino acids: CASSPSIGWRETQYF. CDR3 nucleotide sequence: TGCGCCAGCAGCCCCTCAATCGGGTGGCGAGAGACCCAGTACTTC.